This T cell receptor beta chain was obtained from a study of T cell changes during pregnancy in multiple sclerosis. Generated by immunoSEQ multiplex PCR, the TCRdb table keeps only in-frame clones and is missing some. The sample lists 40,000 to 50,000 clones, 91% occurring once. The V gene end was trimmed by 5 bases and the J gene end by 6 bases; junction bases not matched to a gene: 20. The germline V gene encodes CDR1 MNHEY and CDR2 SMNVEV (reference sequence). The CDR3 covers 20 residues. The rearrangement uses TRBV27 and TRBJ2-3; 13 nucleotides agree with TRBD2. This material consisted of CD4+ T cells from peripheral blood mononuclear cells, taken after pregnancy. This clonotype was obtained from a female donor in good health, enrolled as a control in a pregnancy study. Here the CDR3 DNA reads TGTGCCAGCAGTCAGAGACAGGGGGCCGGACTAGCGGGAGTAATGGATACGCAGTATTTT. It is translated as CASSQRQGAGLAGVMDTQYF.